These 13 T cell receptor beta chains were sequenced from one sample in a study of CD8+ T cells in alopecia areata listed by TCRdb under 2018. The library relied on the immunoSEQ multiplex PCR assay. To provide template for TCR sequencing, every sample had RNA extracted and reverse transcribed into cDNA. This is the immuneACCESS table as TCRdb keeps it, with only in-frame sequences that have V and J called. A part of the clones is gone; compared with another copy, unresolved V genes explain less than half, and the rest is unexplained. This sample shows some 110,000 clones, and none of them turns up only once. The top ten hold around a fifth of the sample. What was sequenced was lesional skin. The origin of the receptors is a C3H/HeJ mouse with alopecia areata. This mouse strain carries MHC haplotype H2-k.

In its sample, this clone was seen a few times. Genes and germline are mouse. Read data end 4 residues before the CDR3 end; the end is taken from the germline J gene. The gene calls are TRBV19 and TRBJ2-1; no definite D call. Deletions cut 0 bases from V and 0 bases from J, with 7 bases between. Germline V CDR1 and CDR2: FNHDT, SITEND (reference sequence). CDR3 length: 15 residues. The CDR3 sequence: CASSIAGYNYAEQFF. The covered CDR3 bases are TGTGCCAGCAGTATAGCTGGATATAACTATGCT.

This clone was detected a few times. This may arise from a read error, as a much more abundant clone is one base away. Mouse germline and gene names are used. The read comes to an end 4 residues before the CDR3 does, leaving the germline J gene to fill in the end. The rearrangement links TRBV13-2 to TRBJ2-5; 12 bases fit TRBD2. CDR3 length: 16 amino acids. The ends lost 3 bases at V and 1 base at J; junction bases unmatched: 3. The germline gives CDR1 NNHNN, CDR2 SYGAGS (reference sequence). Incomplete CDR3 DNA: TGTGCCAGCGGTGGACTGGGGGGGCGCGACCAAGAC. This gives the protein CASGGLGGRDQD. The entire CDR3 is CASGGLGGRDQDTQYF.

The table lists this clone with a few counts. The listed genes are named as in mouse. The CDR3 reads CTCSGTKSSAETLYF. The part of the CDR3 DNA that was read is TGCACCTGCAGTGGGACAAAATCTAGTGCAGAA. The chain carries TRBV1 and TRBJ2-3, with D possibly being TRBD1 (5 bases). Sequencing ends 4 residues short of the CDR3 end; the germline J gene provides the rest. The germline gives CDR1 NSQYPW, CDR2 LRSPGD (reference sequence). The V end lost 4 bases, the J end lost 0 bases, and 11 bases lay between the germline ends. The CDR3 is 15 residues long.

This clone was recorded many times. Gene labels here are mouse ones. The CDR3 end lies 4 residues beyond the end of the read and is filled in from the germline J gene. The V gene is TRBV13-3, the J gene TRBJ2-4, with a weak D call TRBD1 (6 bases). The germline V gene has CDR1 NNHDY and CDR2 SYVADS. CDR3 length: 14 amino acids. CDR3: CASSDRGSGNTLYF. The sequenced CDR3 bases are TGTGCCAGCAGTGATAGGGGGTCGGGGAAC. The full variable domain, completed using reference TRBV13-3 and TRBJ2-4, is EAAVTQSPRSKVAVTGGKVTLSCHQTNNHDYMYWYRQDTGHGLRLIHYSYVADSTEKGDIPDGYKASRPSQENFSLILELASLSQTAVYFCASSDRGSGNTLYFGAGTRLSVL.

The sample holds a few counts of this clone. The gene names given are mouse names. The missing CDR3 end, 4 residues past where the read stops, is filled in from the germline J gene. V is TRBV13-3 and J is TRBJ2-2, with a weak D call TRBD2 (6 bases). The CDR3 sequence is 14 residues long. Germline loops: CDR1 NNHDY, CDR2 SYVADS. Deletions cut 3 bases from V and 4 bases from J, with 10 bases between. The CDR3 reads CASSAGERTGQLYF. The sequenced part of the CDR3 DNA is TGTGCCAGCAGTGCTGGGGAGCGCACCGGG.

This clone was found many times. Germline and genes: mouse. The sequenced CDR3 bases are TGTGCCAGCGGTGCCTCCGGGACTGGGGCCTCCTATGCT. It yields the protein CASGASGTGASYA. The complete CDR3 sequence is CASGASGTGASYAEQFF. The chain carries TRBV13-2 and TRBJ2-1, with 10 bases lining up with TRBD2. The read comes to an end 4 residues before the CDR3 does, leaving the germline J gene to fill in the end. Germline loops: CDR1 NNHNN, CDR2 SYGAGS (reference sequence). V trimming: 3 bases; J trimming: 3 bases; junction bases outside the gene matches: 9. This CDR3 has 17 amino acids.

This clone was picked up a small number of times. Gene names refer to mouse genes. The CDR3 goes on 4 residues after the read ends, and that part is filled in from the germline J gene. This chain uses TRBV13-2 with TRBJ2-2, with 9 bases identical to TRBD2. Germline CDR1 and CDR2: NNHNN and SYGAGS (reference sequence). Trimming removed 2 bases from V and 4 bases from J; junction bases left unmatched: 3. There are 15 residues in the CDR3. Here the CDR3 reads CASGEWGGVTGQLYF. Partial CDR3 DNA: TGTGCCAGCGGTGAATGGGGGGGCGTCACCGGG.

A remark on this clone: Mouse gene names apply. The CDR3 is cut off 4 residues early in the read; its end comes from the germline J gene. J is TRBJ2-7 and V is TRBV13-3, with D maybe TRBD2 (7 bases). V shed 1 base and J shed 3 bases, with 11 bases lying between them. The CDR3 loop spans 14 amino acids. Germline CDR1 reads NNHDY; CDR2 reads SYVADS. CDR3 region: CASSDLGGSYEQYF. The sequenced part of the CDR3 DNA is TGTGCCAGCAGTGATTTGGGGGGCAGCTAT.

As concerns this clone: One end of the junction varies from germline; a read error may be responsible. Mouse gene names and germline throughout. The sequenced fragment ends 4 residues before the CDR3 boundary, so the rest is inferred from the germline J gene. The chain has TRBV1 and TRBJ2-5; 10 positions match TRBD2. Germline V gene lookup returns CDR1 NSQYPW and CDR2 LRSPGD (reference sequence). This CDR3 has 16 residues. The sequenced CDR3 bases are TGCACCTGCAGCCCAGACTGGGGGGAGAACCACGAC. This gives the protein CTCSPDWGENHD. The whole CDR3 protein is CTCSPDWGENHDTQYF.

This clone was observed at least ten times. Here the gene names and germline are mouse. The read terminates 4 residues before the CDR3 end, so the remaining end is supplied by the germline J gene. This chain links TRBV19 with TRBJ2-1; TRBD1 matches 12 bases. The CDR3 runs to 16 residues. CDR1 and CDR2 from the germline V gene are FNHDT and SITEND (reference sequence). The CDR3 reads CASSPGTGGAGAEQFF. The sequenced part of the CDR3 DNA is TGTGCCAGCAGCCCCGGGACAGGGGGCGCGGGAGCT.

In this sample, this clone turned up a few times. The germline and genes are mouse ones. Read data end 4 residues before the CDR3 end; the end is taken from the germline J gene. This chain joins TRBV13-2 and TRBJ2-7; TRBD2 might be the D (6 bases). Germline V gene sequence: CDR1 NNHNN, CDR2 SYGAGS (reference sequence). Deletions cut 0 bases from V and 3 bases from J, with 10 bases between. The CDR3 has 14 residues. CDR3 sequence reads: CASGDGWGRYEQYF. The CDR3 bases that were read are TGTGCCAGCGGTGATGGCTGGGGTCGCTAT.

This clone turned up a few times. Gene names are the mouse ones. The missing CDR3 end, 4 residues past where the read stops, is filled in from the germline J gene. The rearrangement uses TRBV16 and TRBJ2-5, with 10 bases aligning to TRBD1. Germline CDR1 is SGHSA and CDR2 is FRNQAP. The CDR3 length is 15 residues. The sequenced CDR3 bases are TGTGCAAGCAGCACCCGGGACAGGGGTGGAGAC. Translated: CASSTRDRGGD. The CDR3 in its entirety is CASSTRDRGGDTQYF.

This clone was seen ten or more times. Gene names and germline refer to mouse. The read ends 4 residues early relative to the CDR3; the germline J gene fills the gap. J is TRBJ2-2 and V is TRBV13-1; maybe TRBD1 (6 bases). CDR3 length: 14 residues. Trimming stripped 5 bases from V and 0 bases from J, with 8 bases between. Germline V gene sequence: CDR1 NSHNY, CDR2 SYGAGN. CDR3 DNA (partial): TGTGCCAGCAGCCGGGACACAAACACCGGG. Translating it yields CASSRDTNTG. The whole CDR3 reads CASSRDTNTGQLYF.